The rows below give T cell receptor beta chains drawn from one sample of a study of OX40 agonist ivuxolimab in advanced cancers. Data came from immunoSEQ multiplex PCR; TCRdb stores just in-frame clones and leaves some out. The data show tens of thousands of clones, about 85% seen once. This sample comprised CD4+ or CD8+ T cells sorted from blood, obtained in a trial of the OX40 agonist ivuxolimab. Every receptor here comes from an adult with an advanced solid tumor such as melanoma, head and neck, liver or kidney cancer. Each CDR3 is given with its conserved first and last residue. The D gene is left open where the match is weak. Rows may omit the clone size; those that give it use once, few, many or a size class.

clone_size: .
d_call: .
j_call: TRBJ2-7
v_call: TRBV13
cdr3_aa: CASSLHGTYEQYF
cdr3_nt: TGTGCCAGCAGCCTCCATGGTACCTACGAGCAGTACTTC

clone_size: .
d_call: .
j_call: TRBJ1-1
v_call: TRBV7-9
cdr3_aa: CASSLGDEAFF
cdr3_nt: TGTGCCAGCAGCTTAGGAGATGAAGCTTTCTTT

clone_size: .
d_call: TRBD1
j_call: TRBJ2-4
v_call: TRBV11-3
cdr3_aa: CASSGTAQYF
cdr3_nt: TGTGCCAGCAGCGGGACAGCGCAGTACTTC

clone_size: few
d_call: .
j_call: TRBJ1-5
v_call: TRBV2
cdr3_aa: CASSPDSPNQPQHF
cdr3_nt: TGTGCCAGCAGCCCTGACAGCCCCAATCAGCCCCAGCATTTT

clone_size: few
d_call: TRBD2
j_call: TRBJ2-7
v_call: TRBV4-1
cdr3_aa: CASSLRTSEYEQYF
cdr3_nt: TGCGCCAGCAGCCTCCGGACTAGCGAGTACGAGCAGTACTTC

clone_size: .
d_call: .
j_call: TRBJ2-5
v_call: TRBV2
cdr3_aa: CASTQGRETQYF
cdr3_nt: TGTGCCAGCACCCAAGGAAGAGAGACCCAGTACTTC

clone_size: .
d_call: .
j_call: TRBJ2-2
v_call: TRBV7-9
cdr3_aa: CASSPGTANTGELFF
cdr3_nt: TGTGCCAGCAGCCCAGGGACCGCGAACACCGGGGAGCTGTTTTTT

clone_size: .
d_call: .
j_call: TRBJ2-2
v_call: TRBV10-3
cdr3_aa: CAISESGVGRSTGELFF
cdr3_nt: TGTGCCATCAGTGAGTCGGGAGTTGGGCGGAGCACCGGGGAGCTGTTTTTT

clone_size: .
d_call: .
j_call: TRBJ1-6
v_call: TRBV9
cdr3_aa: CASSVQGPNSPLHF
cdr3_nt: TGTGCCAGCAGCGTACAGGGGCCGAATTCACCCCTCCACTTT

clone_size: .
d_call: .
j_call: TRBJ1-1
v_call: TRBV2
cdr3_aa: CASSAPTLGTEAFF
cdr3_nt: TGTGCCAGCAGTGCGCCAACACTGGGCACTGAAGCTTTCTTT

clone_size: .
d_call: .
j_call: TRBJ2-6
v_call: TRBV5-1
cdr3_aa: CASSPGVVAGANVLTF
cdr3_nt: TGCGCCAGCAGCCCAGGAGTGGTTGCTGGGGCCAACGTCCTGACTTTC

clone_size: once
d_call: TRBD2
j_call: TRBJ2-5
v_call: TRBV6-1
cdr3_aa: CASSESRAGETQYF
cdr3_nt: TGTGCCAGCAGTGAAAGCCGAGCGGGGGAGACCCAGTACTTC

clone_size: .
d_call: .
j_call: TRBJ2-7
v_call: TRBV6-5
cdr3_aa: CASSTRWDTEQYF
cdr3_nt: TGTGCCAGCAGTACTCGTTGGGACACCGAGCAGTACTTC

clone_size: .
d_call: .
j_call: TRBJ2-3
v_call: TRBV5-5
cdr3_aa: CASSPARGGADTQYF
cdr3_nt: TGTGCCAGCAGCCCAGCCAGGGGAGGCGCAGATACGCAGTATTTT

clone_size: .
d_call: .
j_call: TRBJ1-1
v_call: TRBV29-1
cdr3_aa: CSVTVRGTEAFF
cdr3_nt: TGCAGCGTTACGGTCCGGGGCACTGAAGCTTTCTTT

clone_size: .
d_call: TRBD1
j_call: TRBJ1-6
v_call: TRBV28
cdr3_aa: CASKPQGARSPLHF
cdr3_nt: TGTGCCAGCAAACCTCAGGGGGCTCGATCACCCCTCCACTTT

clone_size: .
d_call: .
j_call: TRBJ1-1
v_call: TRBV28
cdr3_aa: CASSGSLNTEAFF
cdr3_nt: TGTGCCAGCAGTGGAAGCTTGAACACTGAAGCTTTCTTT

clone_size: .
d_call: .
j_call: TRBJ2-7
v_call: TRBV28
cdr3_aa: CASSSSNYEQYF
cdr3_nt: TGTGCCAGCAGTTCTTCAAACTACGAGCAGTACTTC

clone_size: once
d_call: .
j_call: TRBJ1-4
v_call: TRBV27
cdr3_aa: CASRARQGNEKLFF
cdr3_nt: TGTGCCAGCAGGGCTCGGCAGGGCAATGAAAAACTGTTTTTT

clone_size: .
d_call: TRBD1
j_call: TRBJ1-2
v_call: TRBV4-2
cdr3_aa: CASSSSLTGVIYGYTF
cdr3_nt: TGTGCCAGCAGCTCCTCCTTGACAGGGGTAATCTATGGCTACACCTTC

clone_size: .
d_call: .
j_call: TRBJ1-2
v_call: TRBV30
cdr3_aa: CAWSATSFFDYGYTF
cdr3_nt: TGTGCCTGGAGTGCGACATCATTCTTCGACTATGGCTACACCTTC

clone_size: .
d_call: .
j_call: TRBJ2-1
v_call: TRBV5-5
cdr3_aa: CASSLGRVSYNEQFF
cdr3_nt: TGTGCCAGCAGCTTGGGCAGGGTATCCTACAATGAGCAGTTCTTC

clone_size: few
d_call: .
j_call: TRBJ1-3
v_call: TRBV6-5
cdr3_aa: CASIRGNTIYF
cdr3_nt: TGTGCCAGCATCCGAGGAAACACCATATATTTT

clone_size: once
d_call: TRBD1
j_call: TRBJ1-1
v_call: TRBV28
cdr3_aa: CASSSHGTGALNTEAFF
cdr3_nt: TGTGCCAGCAGTTCTCACGGGACAGGGGCCTTGAACACTGAAGCTTTCTTT

clone_size: .
d_call: TRBD1
j_call: TRBJ1-2
v_call: TRBV5-8
cdr3_aa: CASSQGGANYGYTF
cdr3_nt: TGTGCCAGCAGCCAGGGGGGAGCTAACTATGGCTACACCTTC

clone_size: .
d_call: TRBD1
j_call: TRBJ1-3
v_call: TRBV28
cdr3_aa: CASSFGQGANTIYF
cdr3_nt: TGTGCCAGCAGTTTCGGACAGGGGGCAAACACCATATATTTT

clone_size: .
d_call: .
j_call: TRBJ1-4
v_call: TRBV30
cdr3_aa: CAWSVTTVGEKLFF
cdr3_nt: TGTGCCTGGAGTGTAACAACAGTTGGGGAAAAACTGTTTTTT

clone_size: .
d_call: .
j_call: TRBJ1-1
v_call: TRBV18
cdr3_aa: CASSPQARNTEAFF
cdr3_nt: TGTGCCAGCTCACCACAGGCGAGAAACACTGAAGCTTTCTTT

clone_size: .
d_call: TRBD1
j_call: TRBJ1-2
v_call: TRBV27
cdr3_aa: CASKPTGGAYGYTF
cdr3_nt: TGTGCCAGCAAACCGACAGGGGGCGCCTATGGCTACACCTTC

clone_size: .
d_call: .
j_call: TRBJ1-4
v_call: TRBV10-2
cdr3_aa: CASSEGVQVPNEKLFF
cdr3_nt: TGCGCCAGCAGTGAGGGCGTACAGGTGCCCAATGAAAAACTGTTTTTT

clone_size: .
d_call: TRBD1
j_call: TRBJ2-2
v_call: TRBV2
cdr3_aa: CASRREQGVGELFF
cdr3_nt: TGTGCCAGCAGAAGGGAGCAGGGGGTGGGGGAGCTGTTTTTT

clone_size: .
d_call: .
j_call: TRBJ1-6
v_call: TRBV2
cdr3_aa: CASSEQGYNSPLHF
cdr3_nt: TGTGCCAGCAGTGAGCAGGGATATAATTCACCCCTCCACTTT